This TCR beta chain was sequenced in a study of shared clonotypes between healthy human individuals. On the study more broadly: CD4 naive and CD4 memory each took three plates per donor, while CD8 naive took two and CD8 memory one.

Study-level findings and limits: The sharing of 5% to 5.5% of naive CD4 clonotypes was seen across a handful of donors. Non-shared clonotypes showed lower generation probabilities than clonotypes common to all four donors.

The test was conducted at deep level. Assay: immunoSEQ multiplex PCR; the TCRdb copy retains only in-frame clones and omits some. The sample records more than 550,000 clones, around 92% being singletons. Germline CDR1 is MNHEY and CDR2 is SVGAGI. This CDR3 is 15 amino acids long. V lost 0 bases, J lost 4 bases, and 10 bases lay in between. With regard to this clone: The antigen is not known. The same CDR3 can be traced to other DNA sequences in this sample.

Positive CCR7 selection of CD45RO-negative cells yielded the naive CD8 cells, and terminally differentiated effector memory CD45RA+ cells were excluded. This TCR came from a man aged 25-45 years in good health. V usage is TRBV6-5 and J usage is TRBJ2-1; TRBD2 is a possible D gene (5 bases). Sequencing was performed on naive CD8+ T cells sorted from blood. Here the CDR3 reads CASSYSRTQYNEQFF. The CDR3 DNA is TGTGCCAGCAGTTACTCCCGGACTCAGTACAATGAGCAGTTCTTC.